Shown below are 10 T cell receptor beta chains from a single sample sequenced in a study of human T cells and chemical hapten exposure. TCRdb re-derived calls from the RACE reads in MiXCR, one entry per CDR3 protein. This table has 150,000 to 200,000 distinct CDR3 sequences, about a quarter appearing once. As for time point: patch test 3, about 24 weeks after DPC sensitization. Specified treatment: therapeutic diphenylcyclopropenone sensitization with weekly scalp DPC. The sample here was whole blood, taken in connection with sensitization to the hapten diphenylcyclopropenone (DPC). These TCRs come from a woman between 18 and 30 years old with alopecia areata. Some clones in this sample may be carry-over from other donors' samples.

This clonotype was counted between two and nine times. The rearrangement links TRBV28 to TRBJ2-2; perhaps TRBD2 as D (7 bases). Trimming shortened V by 7 bases and J by 6 bases, and 15 bases separated the two germline ends. The germline gives CDR1 MDHEN, CDR2 SYDVKM. The CDR3 runs to 14 residues. The CDR3 protein is CASKEGGASGELFF. CDR3 nucleotide sequence: TGTGCCAGCAAGGAGGGGGGGGCCTCCGGGGAGCTGTTTTTT.

This clonotype was detected ten times or more. V is TRBV20-1 and J is TRBJ2-3, with 11 bases lining up with TRBD2. J gave up 4 bases and V 0 bases, and 3 bases lay outside the gene matches. Germline V gene sequence: CDR1 DFQATT, CDR2 SNEGSKA (reference sequence). The CDR3 has 15 residues. This CDR3 is CSARDSGREADTQYF. The DNA for the CDR3 is TGCAGTGCTAGAGATAGCGGGAGGGAGGCAGATACGCAGTATTTT.

In this sample, this clonotype turned up once. This chain connects TRBV29-1 to TRBJ1-1; maybe TRBD1 (5 bases). The CDR3 spans 13 residues. Germline V gene sequence: CDR1 SQVTM, CDR2 ANQGSEA. Trimming shortened V by 6 bases and J by 4 bases, and 15 bases separated the two germline ends. In DNA form, the CDR3 reads TGCAGCGTCCAGGGTAATTATGGCACTGAAGCTTTCTTT. Its translation is CSVQGNYGTEAFF.

A few counts support this clonotype. CDR3 protein: CASSFKADSGTARNTIYF. In DNA form, the CDR3 reads TGTGCCAGCAGCTTTAAGGCCGACAGCGGGACAGCTAGAAACACCATATATTTT. The gene calls are TRBV7-6 and TRBJ1-3; 7 nucleotides agree with TRBD1. CDR1 is SGHVS and CDR2 is FNYEAQ in the germline V gene. The ends lost 3 bases at V and 5 bases at J; junction bases unmatched: 16. There are 18 residues in the CDR3.

In its sample, this clonotype was seen many times. V and J are TRBV4-3 and TRBJ2-1; D ambiguous. The CDR3 totals 12 residues. Germline assignment: CDR1 LGHNA and CDR2 YSLEER. With 1 base removed from V and 7 bases from J, the gap between germline ends came to 5 bases. The CDR3 region has the DNA TGCGCCAGCAGCCAAGTAGGGAATGAGCAGTTCTTC. It codes for CASSQVGNEQFF.

A few counts support this clonotype. The rearrangement joins TRBV29-1 to TRBJ1-6, with D tentatively TRBD1 (5 bases). The CDR3 length is 13 residues. V lost 4 bases, J lost 6 bases, and 10 bases lay in between. Germline loops: CDR1 SQVTM, CDR2 ANQGSEA. The CDR3 is CSVAIGTNSPLHF. The DNA of the CDR3 is TGCAGCGTTGCCATCGGGACTAATTCACCCCTCCACTTT.

V gene TRBV9 combines with J gene TRBJ2-3; weak D call: TRBD1 (5 bases). Per the germline V gene, CDR1 is SGDLS and CDR2 is YYNGEE. CDR3 length equals 15 residues. V was cut by 0 bases and J by 3 bases, with 11 bases left in between. The CDR3 DNA follows: TGTGCCAGCAGCGTAGCAGGGCTAAATACAGATACGCAGTATTTT. The encoded protein is CASSVAGLNTDTQYF. Together with reference TRBV9 and TRBJ2-3, the CDR3 gives the full variable domain: DSGVTQTPKHLITATGQRVTLRCSPRSGDLSVYWYQQSLDQGLQFLIQYYNGEERAKGNILERFSAQQFPDLHSELNLSSLELGDSALYFCASSVAGLNTDTQYFGPGTRLTVL.

The chain links TRBV7-3 to TRBJ2-1, with TRBD2 matching over 8 bases. The CDR3 extends over 15 amino acids. CDR1 and CDR2 (germline): SGHTA, FQGTGA. V lost 4 bases to trimming and J lost 4 bases; unmatched junction nucleotides: 6. The CDR3 sequence is CASSSFSGGYNEQFF. The DNA of the CDR3 is TGTGCCAGCAGCTCCTTCAGCGGGGGTTACAATGAGCAGTTCTTC.

This clonotype was detected a few times. V gene TRBV25-1 combines with J gene TRBJ2-2, with no clear D. The CDR3 length is 16 residues. Germline lookup yields CDR1 MGHDK and CDR2 SYGVNS. Between the trimmed V and J ends, which lost 4 bases and 0 bases, there was a span of 12 bases. CDR3: CASSVGQQSNTGELFF. CDR3 DNA sequence: TGTGCCAGCAGTGTAGGGCAGCAATCGAACACCGGGGAGCTGTTTTTT.

The chain recombines TRBV27 with TRBJ2-7; D unresolved. V was clipped by 9 bases and J by 9 bases, with 6 bases between them. Germline CDR1 and CDR2: MNHEY and SMNVEV (reference sequence). This CDR3 spans 8 amino acids. CDR3 bases: TGTGCCAGGCGAGGGCAGTACTTC. Residues: CARRGQYF.